This TCR beta chain was recorded in a study of shared clonotypes between healthy human individuals. Study observations and caveats: Generally, naive subsets came out with larger estimated richness than memory subsets. Tissue TCR repertoires likely differ from these blood-only repertoires. Naive CD4 clonotypes were shared across a few donors at roughly 4.6%.

Regarding this clone: Its target is not known.

At deep level, the assay was performed. Using immunoSEQ multiplex PCR, the repertoire was profiled, and TCRdb retains in-frame clones only, with some absent. The table shows over 2 million clones, with approximately 90% occurring only once. CDR1 LNHDA and CDR2 SQIVND come from the germline V gene (reference sequence). The CDR3 is 16 residues long. V lost 6 bases and J 5 bases, leaving 22 bases between the germline ends. Sample: naive CD4+ T cells from PBMCs. Subset meaning: CD45RA+ positively selected. The source of this sequence is a man aged 18 to 30 in good health. Some clones in this sample may be carry-over from other donors' samples. This chain connects TRBV19 to TRBJ2-5, with unresolved D. The CDR3 coding sequence is TGTGCCAGTAGCCCCGGTAACCTCCGCCCCAGGGAGACCCAGTACTTC. Its translation: CASSPGNLRPRETQYF.